Shown below are 19 T cell receptor beta chains from a single sample sequenced in a study of metastatic and nonmetastatic thyroid tumors. Not a single patient had been given any form of treatment at any point before undergoing thyroid surgery. With MiXCR, TCRdb called clones anew from the PCR reads. The data hold roughly 12,000 clones, with more than 35% observed a single time. Source material: tumor tissue. The receptors were sampled from a female donor with papillary thyroid cancer or a benign thyroid nodule (not recorded which). Some clones in this sample may be carry-over from other donors' samples.

V and J are TRBV30 and TRBJ2-3; D gene unclear. Germline lookup yields CDR1 GTSNPN and CDR2 SVGIG (reference sequence). The CDR3 contains 12 residues. V lost 0 bases, J lost 7 bases, and 8 bases lay in between. The DNA for the CDR3 is TGTGCCTGGAGTGTATCCAGTTATACGCAGTATTTT. It yields the protein CAWSVSSYTQYF.

The chain combines TRBV30 with TRBJ1-5; D gene uncertain. V lost 4 bases and J 0 bases, leaving 16 bases between the germline ends. Germline-derived CDR1 and CDR2 are GTSNPN and SVGIG (reference sequence). This CDR3 has 16 residues. The CDR3 DNA follows: TGTGCCTGGACCGGGTCTGGAATGACTAGCAATCAGCCCCAGCATTTT. Residues: CAWTGSGMTSNQPQHF. The entire variable domain, with the rest obtained from reference TRBV30 and TRBJ1-5, is as follows: SQTIHQWPATLVQPVGSPLSLECTVEGTSNPNLYWYRQAAGRGLQLLFYSVGIGQISSEVPQNLSASRPQDRQFILSSKKLLLSDSGFYLCAWTGSGMTSNQPQHFGDGTRLSIL.

This sequence joins TRBV20-1 and TRBJ1-1, with D uncertain. Germline V gene lookup returns CDR1 DFQATT and CDR2 SNEGSKA (reference sequence). This CDR3 has 12 amino acids. V was shortened by 4 bases and J by 6 bases, with 12 bases between the two germline ends. The CDR3 is CSAMTPGAEAFF. The CDR3 nucleotides read TGCAGTGCTATGACCCCCGGGGCTGAAGCTTTCTTT.

Only a few counts were recorded for this clone. The chain employs TRBV6-1 and TRBJ2-1, with 13 bases fitting TRBD2. Germline lookup yields CDR1 MNHNS and CDR2 SASEGT. The CDR3 is 15 residues long. V was pared by 6 bases and J by 9 bases, with 8 bases of the junction left unmatched. CDR3 DNA: TGTGCCAGCAGCCACGGACTAGCGGGAGCCAGTGAGCAGTTCTTC. It is translated as CASSHGLAGASEQFF.

In DNA form, the CDR3 reads TGTGCCAGCAGCGTAGTAGGCCCGAGCGCCATATATTTT. Translation gives CASSVVGPSAIYF. The chain couples TRBV9 to TRBJ1-3; D gene uncertain. V shed 0 bases and J shed 11 bases, with 12 bases lying between them. The V gene's germline CDR1 is SGDLS and CDR2 YYNGEE. The CDR3 consists of 13 residues.

This clone was seen more than once but under ten times. CDR3 DNA sequence: TGTGCCAGTAGTATCACTACAGGGTCTGGAAACACCATATATTTT. This codes for CASSITTGSGNTIYF. V and J are TRBV19 and TRBJ1-3, with D possibly matching TRBD1 (6 bases). Trimming cost V 3 bases and J 1 base, with 10 bases left between them. Germline assignment: CDR1 LNHDA and CDR2 SQIVND (reference sequence). This CDR3 is built from 15 residues.

The chain links TRBV15 to TRBJ2-7; the D gene is possibly TRBD2 (6 bases). The germline V gene has CDR1 LNHNV and CDR2 YYDKDF (reference sequence). The V end was cut by 1 base, the J end by 2 bases, with 12 bases between. This CDR3 spans 15 amino acids. The CDR3 sequence is CATSRGGGSPYEQYF. CDR3 sequence (DNA): TGTGCCACCAGCAGAGGTGGAGGGAGTCCCTACGAGCAGTACTTC.

V gene TRBV7-2 combines with J gene TRBJ2-2; 14 bases map to TRBD2. CDR3 length: 19 amino acids. Germline V gene data show CDR1 as SGHTA and CDR2 as FQGNSA. After removal of 0 bases from V and 5 bases from J, the junction contained 8 bases not matched to a gene. CDR3 in DNA: TGTGCCAGCAGCTTAGCCAGCGGTGGACTAGCGGGGGGTACCGGGGAGCTGTTTTTT. It codes for CASSLASGGLAGGTGELFF.

The V and J genes are TRBV5-1 and TRBJ2-3; 8 bases agree with TRBD2. V was pared by 7 bases and J by 6 bases, with 10 bases of the junction left unmatched. Germline CDR1 is SGHRS and CDR2 is YFSETQ. This CDR3 contains 14 residues. The CDR3 DNA reads as TGCGCCAGCGGGGGCGGGAGGAGAGTGGATACGCAGTATTTT. Amino acids: CASGGGRRVDTQYF.

This clone occurred a few times. This chain connects TRBV12-3 or TRBV12-4 to TRBJ2-1; 8 bases align to TRBD2. This CDR3 is 15 amino acids long. Trimming at V came to 1 base and at J to 6 bases, leaving 5 bases not matched to a gene. DNA of the CDR3: TGTGCCAGCAGTTTAGGTAGCGGGACTATCAATGAGCAGTTCTTC. Its translation is CASSLGSGTINEQFF.

This chain uses TRBV27 with TRBJ1-6; a weak D match, TRBD1 (5 bases). The CDR3 is 15 amino acids. Germline values: CDR1 MNHEY, CDR2 SMNVEV (reference sequence). V was cut by 3 bases and J by 6 bases, with 12 bases left in between. The CDR3 here is CASSFWGMSNSPLHF. The CDR3 DNA is TGTGCCAGCAGTTTTTGGGGGATGAGTAATTCACCCCTCCACTTT.

The chain couples TRBV24-1 to TRBJ2-7, with TRBD1 matching over 8 bases. The CDR3 consists of 15 residues. After removal of 3 bases from V and 2 bases from J, the junction contained 5 bases not matched to a gene. Germline lookup yields CDR1 KGHDR and CDR2 SFDVKD. CDR3 DNA: TGTGCCACCAGTGATGACAGGGGATCACCCTACGAGCAGTACTTC. Translation: CATSDDRGSPYEQYF.

This clone turned up a few times. The chain has TRBV6-5 and TRBJ2-7; 8 nucleotides align to TRBD2. The CDR3 spans 15 residues. CDR1 is MNHEY and CDR2 is SVGAGI in the germline V gene. V lost 0 bases, J lost 3 bases, and 4 bases stayed unmatched. The CDR3 reads CASSYSPGTSYEQYF. CDR3 bases: TGTGCCAGCAGTTACTCGCCCGGGACTAGCTACGAGCAGTACTTC.

V gene TRBV3-1 combines with J gene TRBJ1-2; D remains ambiguous. The CDR3 length is 14 residues. From germline, CDR1 is LGHDT and CDR2 YNNKEL (reference sequence). Trimming removed 0 bases from V and 5 bases from J, with 10 bases in between. CDR3 amino acids: CASSQDIRGYGYTF. CDR3 in DNA: TGTGCCAGCAGCCAAGATATCCGAGGGTATGGCTACACCTTC.

This clone was counted only a few times. The chain is built from TRBV5-1 and TRBJ2-3; D is uncertain. Between the trimmed V and J ends, which lost 1 base and 4 bases, there was a span of 13 bases. CDR1 is SGHRS and CDR2 is YFSETQ in the germline V gene. The CDR3 loop spans 15 amino acids. CDR3 residues: CASSLTGFTSDTQYF. CDR3 DNA: TGCGCCAGCAGCTTGACCGGGTTTACTTCAGATACGCAGTATTTT.

CDR3 loop: CASSPGLGETNYGYTF. The CDR3 DNA is TGTGCCAGCAGCCCCGGTTTAGGGGAAACTAACTATGGCTACACCTTC. This rearrangement joins TRBV6-1 to TRBJ1-2, with D possibly TRBD1 on 5 matching bases. Germline V gene sequence: CDR1 MNHNS, CDR2 SASEGT. This CDR3 spans 16 amino acids. The V end lost 6 bases, the J end lost 0 bases, and 17 bases lay between the germline ends.

The V gene is TRBV6-5, the J gene TRBJ2-1, with D uncertain. The V and J ends lost 0 bases and 5 bases respectively, with 8 bases between them. CDR1 and CDR2 from the germline V gene are MNHEY and SVGAGI. The CDR3 runs to 14 residues. The CDR3 DNA is TGTGCCAGCAGTTACTCATCCAGTCACAATGAGCAGTTCTTC. The encoded protein is CASSYSSSHNEQFF.

This clone occurred a few times. This chain joins TRBV6-2 or TRBV6-3 and TRBJ1-1; a weak D match, TRBD1 (6 bases). The CDR3 is 14 amino acids. Germline assignment: CDR1 MNHEY and CDR2 SVGEGT. Trimming shortened V by 0 bases and J by 3 bases, and 8 bases separated the two germline ends. DNA of the CDR3: TGTGCCAGCAGTTACTCCGCAGGGGACACTGAAGCTTTCTTT. The encoded protein is CASSYSAGDTEAFF.

This clone has a handful of counts. The genes are TRBV10-1 and TRBJ2-3, with D unresolved. The CDR3 runs 9 residues. V lost 8 bases, J lost 14 bases, and 11 bases lay in between. CDR1 is WNHNN, CDR2 SYGVQD, per germline (reference sequence). The CDR3 protein is CASPDLWYF. The DNA for the CDR3 is TGCGCCAGCCCCGATCTCTGGTATTTT.